This T cell receptor beta chain derives from a study of Ad26.COV2.S vaccination and SARS-CoV-2 variants (dated by TCRdb to about 2021). For the wider study: Donors in the vaccine arm were drawn from COV1001, a multicentre, randomized, double-blind, placebo-controlled phase I-IIa trial testing Ad26.COV2.S in healthy adults. The TCR-sequenced set comprised about 32 samples: some 19 Ad26.COV2.S vaccine recipients, 5 placebo recipients and 8 SARS-CoV-2 convalescent individuals. Trial participants were randomized into five groups of five: low-dose or high-dose Ad26.COV2.S given once or twice, or placebo on both occasions. The specificity and breadth of SARS-CoV-2-reactive T cell receptors after Ad26.COV2.S vaccination were assessed by TCRbeta repertoire sequencing. Blinding of investigators to trial group allocation was maintained during experiments and outcome assessment. Dosing of Ad26.COV2.S was intramuscular, at either 5x10^10 or 1x10^11 viral particles, delivered as one shot or as two shots spaced 56 days apart.

Sample treatment or condition, as interpreted from the label and publication: 19 received Ad26.COV2.S at low or high dose, single or two shots; a few received placebo; per-sample allocation not given. For vaccine and placebo recipients, the sequenced repertoires came from samples collected on day 63 after the first injection. Between 29 July and 7 August 2020, Cohort 1b enrolled about two dozen adults aged 18-55 years at one site in Boston, USA. Ad26.COV2.S was a replication-incompetent adenovirus type 26 vector that expressed a prefusion-stabilized SARS-CoV-2 spike protein derived from the original Wuhan strain. To note about this clone: What antigen it recognizes has not been identified. Nothing much larger sits one base from this clone, and base qualities are not available.

The immunoSEQ Assay was used to sequence TCRbeta CDR3 regions. After extraction, genomic DNA underwent amplification by bias-controlled multiplex PCR, followed by high-throughput sequencing. As for how the authors treated the data: To quantify the absolute abundance of every unique TCRbeta CDR3 region, sequences were collapsed and filtered. T cell fraction was estimated by normalization of TCRbeta template counts to usable DNA, with usable DNA being measured through amplification of reference genes present in all nucleated cells. Repertoire TCRs were annotated as SARS-CoV-2-specific when V gene, CDR3 amino acid sequence and J gene were exactly matched to a known reactive TCR set. The reference SARS-CoV-2 TCR set was derived from MIRA and filtered for enrichment in COVID-19-positive ImmuneCODE repertoires, a step that removed public or cross-reactive TCRs. Drawing on the MIRA antigens, annotated TCRs were analysed further at the level of specific ORF or position within ORF. Depth was the summed frequency of annotated unique rearrangements, while breadth was defined as annotated unique rearrangements over total unique productive rearrangements. Group comparisons of TCR breadth used two-sided Wilcoxon rank-sum tests. TCRdb limited this immuneACCESS table to in-frame rearrangements with V and J called. A share of clones is missing; checked studies link under half to unresolved V genes, and the rest is unexplained. For V, J and clone size, that table is used; D and trimming come from the DNA. This sample has hundreds of thousands of clones in its table, and 85% to 90% of those were observed once. The top ten hold around 4.5% of the sample.

From the germline V gene, CDR1 is SGDLS and CDR2 is YYNGEE. The CDR3 holds 16 amino acids from the cysteine to the phenylalanine. Only the CDR3 part of the read is kept: 48 bases, read in frame from the first base. Unmatched junction bases come to 6, with V trimmed by 0 bases and J by 4 bases. What the research found in general, with its limitations: The study was not powered for comparison of responses between vaccine doses or regimens. Non-spike TCR breadth was comparable between vaccine and placebo recipients, consistent with the vaccine containing only spike. Substantial breadth of spike-specific CD8+ and CD4+ T cell responses was reported after vaccination. The authors noted that the TCR breadth and depth analyses may have underestimated total T cell responses. Compared with placebo recipients, Ad26.COV2.S recipients showed higher spike-specific TCR breadth (P = 0.0014).

Source: peripheral blood, taken in a trial of Ad26.COV2.S vaccine versus placebo. The rearranged segments are TRBV9 and TRBJ2-5, with TRBD1 identical over 10 junction bases. This TCR was recovered from a person between 18 and 65 years old who received the Ad26.COV2.S COVID-19 vaccine or a placebo. The DNA sequence reads TGTGCCAGCAGCGTAGGAGGACAGGGGGTTCGAGAGACCCAGTACTTC. Translated, this gives CASSVGGQGVRETQYF.